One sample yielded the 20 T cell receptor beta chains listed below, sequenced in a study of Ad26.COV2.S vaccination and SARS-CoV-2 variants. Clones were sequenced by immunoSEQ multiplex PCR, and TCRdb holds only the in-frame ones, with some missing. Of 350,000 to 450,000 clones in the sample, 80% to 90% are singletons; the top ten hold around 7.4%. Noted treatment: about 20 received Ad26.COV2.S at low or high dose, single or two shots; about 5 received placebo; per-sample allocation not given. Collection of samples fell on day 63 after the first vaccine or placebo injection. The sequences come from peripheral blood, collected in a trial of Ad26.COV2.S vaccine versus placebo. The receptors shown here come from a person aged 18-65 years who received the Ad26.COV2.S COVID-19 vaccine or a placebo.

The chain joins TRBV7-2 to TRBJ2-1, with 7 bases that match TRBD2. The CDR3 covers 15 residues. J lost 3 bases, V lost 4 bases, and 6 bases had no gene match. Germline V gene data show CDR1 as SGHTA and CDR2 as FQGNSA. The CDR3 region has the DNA TGTGCCAGCAGCTACGACGGGGGGTTCTACAATGAGCAGTTCTTC. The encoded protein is CASSYDGGFYNEQFF. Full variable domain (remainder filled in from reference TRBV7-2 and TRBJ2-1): GAGVSQSPSNKVTEKGKDVELRCDPISGHTALYWYRQSLGQGLEFLIYFQGNSAPDKSGLPSDRFSAERTGGSVSTLTIQRTQQEDSAVYLCASSYDGGFYNEQFFGPGTRLTVL.

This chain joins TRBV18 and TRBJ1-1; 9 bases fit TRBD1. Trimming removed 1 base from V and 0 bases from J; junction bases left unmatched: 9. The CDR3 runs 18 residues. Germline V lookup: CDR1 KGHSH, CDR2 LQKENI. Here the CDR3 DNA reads TGTGCCAGCTCACCACTCCAGGACAGGGGTATCATGAACACTGAAGCTTTCTTT. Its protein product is CASSPLQDRGIMNTEAFF.

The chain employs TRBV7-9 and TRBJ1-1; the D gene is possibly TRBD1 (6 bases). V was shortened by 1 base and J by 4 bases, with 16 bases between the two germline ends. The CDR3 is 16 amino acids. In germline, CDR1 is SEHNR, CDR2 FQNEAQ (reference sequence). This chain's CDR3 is CASSLGLQGRGTEAFF. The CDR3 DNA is TGTGCCAGCAGCTTAGGTTTGCAGGGGAGGGGCACTGAAGCTTTCTTT.

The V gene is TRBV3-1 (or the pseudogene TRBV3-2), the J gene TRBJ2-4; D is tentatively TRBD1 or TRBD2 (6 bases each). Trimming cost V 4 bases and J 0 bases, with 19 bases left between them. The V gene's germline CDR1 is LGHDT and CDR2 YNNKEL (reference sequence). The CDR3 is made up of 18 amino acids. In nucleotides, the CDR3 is TGTGCCAGCAGCCCATTGGGGGCGGGGACTCTAGCCAAAAACATTCAGTACTTC. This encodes CASSPLGAGTLAKNIQYF.

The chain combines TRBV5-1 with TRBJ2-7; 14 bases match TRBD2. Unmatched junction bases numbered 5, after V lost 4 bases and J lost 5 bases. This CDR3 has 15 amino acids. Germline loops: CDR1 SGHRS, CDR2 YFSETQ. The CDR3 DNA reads TGCGCCAGCAGCACGCGACTAGCGGGAGGGAACGAGCAGTACTTC. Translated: CASSTRLAGGNEQYF.

The CDR3 is CSAGGLDTQYF. The CDR3, as DNA: TGCAGTGCTGGGGGGCTGGATACGCAGTATTTT. This sequence joins TRBV20-1 and TRBJ2-3; D may correspond to TRBD1 or TRBD2 (6 bases each). CDR1 and CDR2 from the germline V gene are DFQATT and SNEGSKA (reference sequence). V was trimmed by 5 bases and J by 6 bases, leaving 9 bases between them. The CDR3 has 11 amino acids.

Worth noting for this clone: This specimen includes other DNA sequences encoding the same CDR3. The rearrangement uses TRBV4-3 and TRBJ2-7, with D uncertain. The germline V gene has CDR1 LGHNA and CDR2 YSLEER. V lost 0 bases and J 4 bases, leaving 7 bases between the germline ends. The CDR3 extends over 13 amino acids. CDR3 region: CASSQDLRYEQYF. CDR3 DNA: TGCGCCAGCAGCCAAGATCTAAGATACGAGCAGTACTTC.

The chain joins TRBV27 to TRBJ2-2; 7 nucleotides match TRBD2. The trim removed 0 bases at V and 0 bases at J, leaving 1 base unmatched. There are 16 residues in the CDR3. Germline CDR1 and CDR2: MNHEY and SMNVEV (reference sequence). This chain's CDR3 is CASSLSGGTNTGELFF. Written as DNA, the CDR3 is TGTGCCAGCAGTTTATCCGGGGGGACGAACACCGGGGAGCTGTTTTTT.

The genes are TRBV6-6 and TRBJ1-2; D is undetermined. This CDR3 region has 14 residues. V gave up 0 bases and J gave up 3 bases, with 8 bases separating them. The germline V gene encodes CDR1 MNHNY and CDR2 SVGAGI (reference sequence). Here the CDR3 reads CASSYSRADYGYTF. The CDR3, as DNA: TGTGCCAGCAGTTACTCGCGGGCCGACTATGGCTACACCTTC.

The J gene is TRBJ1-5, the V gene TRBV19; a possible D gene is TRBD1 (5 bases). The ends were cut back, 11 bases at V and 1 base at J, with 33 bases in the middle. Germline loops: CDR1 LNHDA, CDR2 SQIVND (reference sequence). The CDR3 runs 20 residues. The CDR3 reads CAASKYLWVSGLGSNQPQHF. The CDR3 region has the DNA TGTGCCGCGTCTAAATATCTATGGGTCTCAGGGCTAGGGAGCAATCAGCCCCAGCATTTT.

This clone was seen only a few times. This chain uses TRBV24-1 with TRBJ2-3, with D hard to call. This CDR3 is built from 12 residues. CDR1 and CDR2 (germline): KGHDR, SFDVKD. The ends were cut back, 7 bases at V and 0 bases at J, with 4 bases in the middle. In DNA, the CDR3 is TGTGCCACCAGCGCTAGCACAGATACGCAGTATTTT. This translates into CATSASTDTQYF.

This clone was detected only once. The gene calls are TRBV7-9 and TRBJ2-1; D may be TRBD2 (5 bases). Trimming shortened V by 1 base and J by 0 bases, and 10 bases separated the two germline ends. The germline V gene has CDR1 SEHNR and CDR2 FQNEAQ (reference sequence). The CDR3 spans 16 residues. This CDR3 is CASSLVGALSYNEQFF. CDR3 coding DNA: TGTGCCAGCAGCTTAGTGGGAGCCCTCTCCTACAATGAGCAGTTCTTC.

The CDR3 DNA follows: TGTGCCAGTAGTATCATCCAGGGGGGACAGCCCCAGCATTTT. It translates to CASSIIQGGQPQHF. The chain combines TRBV19 with TRBJ1-5, with TRBD1 matching over 7 bases. Germline CDR1 is LNHDA and CDR2 is SQIVND (reference sequence). The CDR3 is made up of 14 amino acids. V dropped 3 bases and J dropped 7; count of bases not matched to a gene: 6.

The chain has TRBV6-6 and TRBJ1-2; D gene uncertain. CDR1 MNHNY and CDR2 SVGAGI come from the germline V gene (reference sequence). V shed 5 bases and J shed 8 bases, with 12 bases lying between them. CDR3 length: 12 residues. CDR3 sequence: CASSTPSGGYTF. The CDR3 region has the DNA TGTGCCAGCAGTACCCCTAGCGGGGGCTACACCTTC.

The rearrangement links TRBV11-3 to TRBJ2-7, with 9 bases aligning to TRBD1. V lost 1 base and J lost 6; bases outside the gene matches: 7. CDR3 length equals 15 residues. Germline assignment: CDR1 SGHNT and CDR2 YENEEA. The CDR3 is CASSLGGTGYGEQYF. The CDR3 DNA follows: TGTGCCAGCAGCTTAGGGGGGACAGGGTACGGCGAGCAGTACTTC.

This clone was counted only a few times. The CDR3 reads CSVEDQRSYGYTF. CDR3 in DNA: TGCAGCGTTGAAGATCAACGCAGCTATGGCTACACCTTC. The V and J genes are TRBV29-1 and TRBJ1-2; unclear D gene. This CDR3 has 13 amino acids. Trimming left V 0 bases short and J 4 bases short, with 9 bases between. Germline CDR1 SQVTM, CDR2 ANQGSEA.

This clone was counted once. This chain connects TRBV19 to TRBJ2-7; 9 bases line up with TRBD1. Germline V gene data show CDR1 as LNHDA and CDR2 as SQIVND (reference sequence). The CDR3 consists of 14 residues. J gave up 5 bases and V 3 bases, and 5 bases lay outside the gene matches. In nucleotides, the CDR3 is TGTGCCAGTAGTATTCAACAGGGGGCAAACGAGCAGTACTTC. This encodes CASSIQQGANEQYF.

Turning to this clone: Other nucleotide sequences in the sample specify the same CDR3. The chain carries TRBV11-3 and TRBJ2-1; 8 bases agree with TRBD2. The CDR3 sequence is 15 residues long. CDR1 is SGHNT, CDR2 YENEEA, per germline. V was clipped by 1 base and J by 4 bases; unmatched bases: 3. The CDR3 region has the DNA TGTGCCAGCAGCTTAGCGGGGGGGGTATACAATGAGCAGTTCTTC. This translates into CASSLAGGVYNEQFF.

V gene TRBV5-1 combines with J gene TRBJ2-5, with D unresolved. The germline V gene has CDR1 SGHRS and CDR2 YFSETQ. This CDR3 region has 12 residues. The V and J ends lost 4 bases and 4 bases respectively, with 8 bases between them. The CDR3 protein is CASSPERETQYF. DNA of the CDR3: TGCGCCAGCAGCCCGGAACGAGAGACCCAGTACTTC.

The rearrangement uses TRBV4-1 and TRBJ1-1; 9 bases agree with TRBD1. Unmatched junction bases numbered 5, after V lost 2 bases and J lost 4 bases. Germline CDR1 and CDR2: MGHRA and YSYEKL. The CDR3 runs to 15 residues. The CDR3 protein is CASSQKQGAVTEAFF. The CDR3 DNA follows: TGCGCCAGCAGCCAAAAACAGGGGGCTGTCACTGAAGCTTTCTTT.